This T cell receptor (beta chain) emerged from a study of shared clonotypes between healthy human individuals. Study context: Plates per donor: three CD4 naive, three CD4 memory, two CD8 naive, one CD8 memory. Study results and limitations: Shared across a few donors were roughly 5% of the naive CD4 clonotypes.

Deep was the level used in running the assay. Each replicate PCR on the sorted subsets used about 0.2 ug DNA (around 31,000 T cell genomes). Produced via immunoSEQ multiplex PCR; TCRdb's table is partial and in-frame only. The sample consists of around 510,000 clones, 95% to 96% of them appearing once. CDR3 length: 14 amino acids. V trimming: 6 bases; J trimming: 3 bases; junction bases outside the gene matches: 7. Germline CDR1 reads MNHNY; CDR2 reads SVGAGI (reference sequence). Points on this clone: Its antigen is not known.

This chain links TRBV6-6 with TRBJ2-7, with 8 bases fitting TRBD1. The source is a woman aged 25 to 39 in good health. Sample: naive CD4+ T cells sorted from blood. Subset specified: CD45RA+ positively selected. CDR3 in amino acids: CASSDPGQVYEQYF. DNA of the CDR3: TGTGCCAGCAGCGACCCGGGACAGGTCTACGAGCAGTACTTC.